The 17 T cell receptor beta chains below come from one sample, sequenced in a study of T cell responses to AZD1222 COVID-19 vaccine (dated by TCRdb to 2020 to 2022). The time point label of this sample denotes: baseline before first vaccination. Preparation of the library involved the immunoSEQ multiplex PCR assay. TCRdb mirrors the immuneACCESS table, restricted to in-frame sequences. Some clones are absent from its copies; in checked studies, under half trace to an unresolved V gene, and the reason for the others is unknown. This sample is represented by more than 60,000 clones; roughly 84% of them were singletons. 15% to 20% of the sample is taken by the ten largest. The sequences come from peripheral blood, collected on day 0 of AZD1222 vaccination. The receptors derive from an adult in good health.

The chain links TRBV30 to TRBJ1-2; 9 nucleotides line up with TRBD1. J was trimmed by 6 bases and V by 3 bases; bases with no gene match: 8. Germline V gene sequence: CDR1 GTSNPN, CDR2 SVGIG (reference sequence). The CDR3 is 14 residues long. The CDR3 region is CAWRKRDREDGYTF. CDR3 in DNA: TGTGCCTGGAGGAAGCGGGACAGGGAGGATGGCTACACCTTC.

The CDR3 bases are TGTGCCTGCTTGGCCATTCCTAGCACAGATACGCAGTATTTT. This codes for CACLAIPSTDTQYF. V and J are TRBV30 and TRBJ2-3; D unresolved. Germline V lookup: CDR1 GTSNPN, CDR2 SVGIG (reference sequence). The CDR3 has 14 amino acids. Trimming left V 6 bases short and J 0 bases short, with 13 bases between.

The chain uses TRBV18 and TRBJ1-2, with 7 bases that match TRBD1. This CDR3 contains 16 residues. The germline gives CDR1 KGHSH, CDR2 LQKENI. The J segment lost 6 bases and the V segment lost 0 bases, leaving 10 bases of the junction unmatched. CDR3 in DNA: TGTGCCAGCTCACCACCTAATACAGGGGTTCGGAATGGCTACACCTTC. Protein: CASSPPNTGVRNGYTF. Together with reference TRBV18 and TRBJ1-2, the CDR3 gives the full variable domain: NAGVMQNPRHLVRRRGQEARLRCSPMKGHSHVYWYRQLPEEGLKFMVYLQKENIIDESGMPKERFSAEFPKEGPSILRIQQVVRGDSAAYFCASSPPNTGVRNGYTFGSGTRLTVV.

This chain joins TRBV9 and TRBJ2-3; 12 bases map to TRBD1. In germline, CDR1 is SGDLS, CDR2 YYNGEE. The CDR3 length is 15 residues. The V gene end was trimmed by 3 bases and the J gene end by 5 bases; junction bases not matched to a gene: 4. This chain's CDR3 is CASSAGTGGKDTQYF. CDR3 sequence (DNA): TGTGCCAGCAGCGCCGGGACAGGGGGCAAAGATACGCAGTATTTT.

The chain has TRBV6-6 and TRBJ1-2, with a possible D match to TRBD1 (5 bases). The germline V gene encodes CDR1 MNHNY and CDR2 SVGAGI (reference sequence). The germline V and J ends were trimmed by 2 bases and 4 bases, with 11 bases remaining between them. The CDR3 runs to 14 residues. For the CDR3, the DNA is TGTGCCAGCAGTTACACCGACGGGGGCTATGGCTACACCTTC. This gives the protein CASSYTDGGYGYTF.

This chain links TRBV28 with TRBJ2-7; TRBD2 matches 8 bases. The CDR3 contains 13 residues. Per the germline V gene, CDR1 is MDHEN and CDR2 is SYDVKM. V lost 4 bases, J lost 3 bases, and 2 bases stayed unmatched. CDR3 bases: TGTGCCAGCAGTTCGGGACTAGACTACGAGCAGTACTTC. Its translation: CASSSGLDYEQYF.

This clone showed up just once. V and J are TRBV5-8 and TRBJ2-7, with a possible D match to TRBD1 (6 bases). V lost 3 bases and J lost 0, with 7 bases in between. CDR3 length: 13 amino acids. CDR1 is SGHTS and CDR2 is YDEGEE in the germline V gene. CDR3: CASSSDSSYEQYV. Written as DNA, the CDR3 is TGTGCCAGCAGCTCGGACAGCTCCTACGAGCAGTACGTC.

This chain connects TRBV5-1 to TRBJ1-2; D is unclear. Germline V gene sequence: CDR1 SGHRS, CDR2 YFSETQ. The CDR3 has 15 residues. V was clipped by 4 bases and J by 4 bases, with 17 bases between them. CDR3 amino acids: CASSPSGGSLYGYTF. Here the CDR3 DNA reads TGCGCCAGCAGCCCGTCTGGCGGCAGCCTCTATGGCTACACCTTC. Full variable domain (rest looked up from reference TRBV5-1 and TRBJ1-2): KAGVTQTPRYLIKTRGQQVTLSCSPISGHRSVSWYQQTPGQGLQFLFEYFSETQRNKGNFPGRFSGRQFSNSRSEMNVSTLELGDSALYLCASSPSGGSLYGYTFGSGTRLTVV.

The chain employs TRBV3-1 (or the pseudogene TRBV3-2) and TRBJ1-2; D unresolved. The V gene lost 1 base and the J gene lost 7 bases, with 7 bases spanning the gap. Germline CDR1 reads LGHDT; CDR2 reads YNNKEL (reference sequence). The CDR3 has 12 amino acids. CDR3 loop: CASSQGASGYTF. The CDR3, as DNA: TGTGCCAGCAGCCAAGGAGCTAGTGGCTACACCTTC.

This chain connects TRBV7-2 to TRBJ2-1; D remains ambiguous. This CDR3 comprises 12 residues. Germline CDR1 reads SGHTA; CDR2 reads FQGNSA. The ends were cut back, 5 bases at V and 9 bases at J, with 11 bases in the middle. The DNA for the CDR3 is TGTGCCAGCAGCCCCAAGGTCATTGAGCAGTTCTTC. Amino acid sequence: CASSPKVIEQFF.

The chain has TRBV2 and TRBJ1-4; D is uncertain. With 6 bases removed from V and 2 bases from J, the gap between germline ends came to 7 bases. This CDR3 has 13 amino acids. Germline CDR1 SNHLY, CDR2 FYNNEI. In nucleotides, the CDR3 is TGTGCCAGCAGCGGGCAGACTAATGAAAAACTGTTTTTT. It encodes CASSGQTNEKLFF.

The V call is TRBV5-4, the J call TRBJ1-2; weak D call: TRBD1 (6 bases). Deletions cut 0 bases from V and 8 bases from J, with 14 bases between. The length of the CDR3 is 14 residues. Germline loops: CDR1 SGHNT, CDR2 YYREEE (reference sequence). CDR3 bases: TGTGCCAGCAGCTTGGCAGGGGTGGATAGGGGCTACACCTTC. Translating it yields CASSLAGVDRGYTF.

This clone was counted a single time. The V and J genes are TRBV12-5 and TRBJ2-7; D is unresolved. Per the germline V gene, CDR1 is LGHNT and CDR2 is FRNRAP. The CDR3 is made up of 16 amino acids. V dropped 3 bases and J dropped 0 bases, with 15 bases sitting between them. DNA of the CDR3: TGTGCTAGTGGTTTTCAGCCGGCTCTCCCCTCCTACGAGCAGTACGTC. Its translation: CASGFQPALPSYEQYV.

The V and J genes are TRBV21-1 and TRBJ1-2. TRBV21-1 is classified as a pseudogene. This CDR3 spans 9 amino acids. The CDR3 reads CGEKYGYTF. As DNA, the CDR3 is TGTGGAGAGAAGTATGGCTACACCTTC.

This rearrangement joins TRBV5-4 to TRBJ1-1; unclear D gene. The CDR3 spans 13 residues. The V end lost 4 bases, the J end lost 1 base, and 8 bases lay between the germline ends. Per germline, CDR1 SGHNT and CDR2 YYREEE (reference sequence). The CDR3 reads CASSTDSNTEAFF. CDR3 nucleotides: TGTGCCAGCAGCACGGATTCGAACACTGAAGCTTTCTTT.

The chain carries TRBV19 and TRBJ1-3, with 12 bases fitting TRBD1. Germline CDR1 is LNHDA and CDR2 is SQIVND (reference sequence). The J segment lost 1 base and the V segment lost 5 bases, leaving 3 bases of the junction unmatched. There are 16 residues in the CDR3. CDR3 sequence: CASSLGQGASGNTIYF. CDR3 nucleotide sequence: TGTGCCAGTAGTCTGGGACAGGGGGCGTCTGGAAACACCATATATTTT. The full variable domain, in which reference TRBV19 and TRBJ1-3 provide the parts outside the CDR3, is DGGITQSPKYLFRKEGQNVTLSCEQNLNHDAMYWYRQDPGQGLRLIYYSQIVNDFQKGDIAEGYSVSREKKESFPLTVTSAQKNPTAFYLCASSLGQGASGNTIYFGEGSWLTVV.

This chain's CDR3 is CASSKGLAPRKANEQFF. CDR3 DNA: TGTGCCAGTAGTAAAGGACTAGCGCCGCGAAAGGCCAATGAGCAGTTCTTC. This chain links TRBV19 with TRBJ2-1; 9 bases agree with TRBD2. Germline CDR1 reads LNHDA; CDR2 reads SQIVND (reference sequence). Trimming removed 4 bases from V and 6 bases from J; junction bases left unmatched: 13. This CDR3 contains 17 residues.